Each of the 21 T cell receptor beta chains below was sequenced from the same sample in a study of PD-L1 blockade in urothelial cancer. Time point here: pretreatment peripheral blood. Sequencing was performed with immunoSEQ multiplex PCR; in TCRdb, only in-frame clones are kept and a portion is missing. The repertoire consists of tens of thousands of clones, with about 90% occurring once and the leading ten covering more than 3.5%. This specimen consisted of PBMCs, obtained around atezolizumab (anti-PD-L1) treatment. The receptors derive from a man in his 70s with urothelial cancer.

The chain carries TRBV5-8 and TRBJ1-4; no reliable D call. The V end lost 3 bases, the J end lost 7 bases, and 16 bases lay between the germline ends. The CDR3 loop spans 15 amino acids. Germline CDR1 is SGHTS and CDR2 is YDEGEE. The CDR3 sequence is CASSSEGLKGEKLFF. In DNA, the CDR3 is TGTGCCAGCAGCTCCGAAGGACTTAAGGGTGAAAAACTGTTTTTT.

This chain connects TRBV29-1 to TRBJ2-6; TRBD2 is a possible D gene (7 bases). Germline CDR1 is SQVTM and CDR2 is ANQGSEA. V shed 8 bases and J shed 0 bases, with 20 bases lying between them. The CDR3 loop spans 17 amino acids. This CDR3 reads CSTATRGAASGANVLTF. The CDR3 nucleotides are TGCAGCACCGCAACCCGGGGGGCGGCCTCTGGGGCCAACGTCCTGACTTTC.

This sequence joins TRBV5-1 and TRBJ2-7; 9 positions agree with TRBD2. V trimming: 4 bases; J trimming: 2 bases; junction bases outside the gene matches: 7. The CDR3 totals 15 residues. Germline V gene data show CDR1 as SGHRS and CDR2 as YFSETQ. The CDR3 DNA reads TGCGCCAGCAGCCCCGGGGTAGCGGGAGCCTACGAGCAGTACTTC. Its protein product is CASSPGVAGAYEQYF.

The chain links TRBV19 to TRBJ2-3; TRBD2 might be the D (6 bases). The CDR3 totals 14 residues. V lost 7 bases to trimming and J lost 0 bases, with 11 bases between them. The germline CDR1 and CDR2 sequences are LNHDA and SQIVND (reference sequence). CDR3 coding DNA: TGTGCCAGTACCGCGGGAAAGAGCACAGATACGCAGTATTTT. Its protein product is CASTAGKSTDTQYF.

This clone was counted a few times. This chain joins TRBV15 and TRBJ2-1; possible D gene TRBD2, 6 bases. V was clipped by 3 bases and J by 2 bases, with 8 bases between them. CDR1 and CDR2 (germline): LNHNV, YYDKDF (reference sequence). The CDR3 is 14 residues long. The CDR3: CATSRAGPYNEQFF. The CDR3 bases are TGTGCCACCAGCAGGGCGGGGCCCTACAATGAGCAGTTCTTC. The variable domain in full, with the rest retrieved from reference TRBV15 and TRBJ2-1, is DAMVIQNPRYQVTQFGKPVTLSCSQTLNHNVMYWYQQKSSQAPKLLFHYYDKDFNNEADTPDNFQSRRPNTSFCFLDIRSPGLGDTAMYLCATSRAGPYNEQFFGPGTRLTVL.

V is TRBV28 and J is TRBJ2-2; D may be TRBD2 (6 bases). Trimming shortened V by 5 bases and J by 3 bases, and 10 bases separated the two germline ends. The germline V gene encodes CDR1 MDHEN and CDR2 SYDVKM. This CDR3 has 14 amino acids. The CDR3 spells CASSRLAYTGELFF. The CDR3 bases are TGTGCCAGCAGTCGCCTAGCGTACACCGGGGAGCTGTTTTTT.

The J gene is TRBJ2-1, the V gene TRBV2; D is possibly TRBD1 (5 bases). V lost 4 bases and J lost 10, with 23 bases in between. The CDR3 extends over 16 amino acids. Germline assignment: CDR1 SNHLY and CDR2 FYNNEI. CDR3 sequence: CASSVAGRDGPREQFF. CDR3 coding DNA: TGTGCCAGCAGTGTTGCAGGGCGTGACGGACCGAGGGAGCAGTTCTTC.

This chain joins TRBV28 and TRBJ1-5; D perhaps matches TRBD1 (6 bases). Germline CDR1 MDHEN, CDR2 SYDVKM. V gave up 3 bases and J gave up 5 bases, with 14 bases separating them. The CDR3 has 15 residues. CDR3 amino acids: CASSLGGGAYQPQHF. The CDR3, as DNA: TGTGCCAGCAGTTTGGGAGGGGGGGCCTATCAGCCCCAGCATTTT.

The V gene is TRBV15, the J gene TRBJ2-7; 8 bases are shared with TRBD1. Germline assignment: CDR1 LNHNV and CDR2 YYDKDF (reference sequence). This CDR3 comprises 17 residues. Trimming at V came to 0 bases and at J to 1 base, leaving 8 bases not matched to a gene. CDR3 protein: CATSRDQGQVPSYEQYF. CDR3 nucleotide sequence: TGTGCCACCAGCAGAGATCAGGGACAGGTGCCTTCCTACGAGCAGTACTTC.

CDR3 sequence reads: CASRSTGVAGNTIYF. The CDR3 nucleotides read TGTGCCAGCAGATCTACAGGGGTAGCGGGAAACACCATATATTTT. The chain couples TRBV11-2 to TRBJ1-3, with 7 bases that match TRBD1. This CDR3 is built from 15 residues. With 6 bases clipped from V and 4 bases from J, the junction kept 9 bases outside the gene matches. The germline gives CDR1 SGHAT, CDR2 FQNNGV.

CDR3 DNA: TGTGCCAGCAGCTTATTTCTCCGAGCAGCAGGGGGCCACTATGGCTACACCTTC. Encoded protein: CASSLFLRAAGGHYGYTF. The chain carries TRBV7-8 and TRBJ1-2; 8 positions agree with TRBD1. There are 18 residues in the CDR3. The germline CDR1 and CDR2 sequences are SGHVS and FQNEAQ. Trimming cost V 2 bases and J 3 bases; bases outside gene matches: 14.

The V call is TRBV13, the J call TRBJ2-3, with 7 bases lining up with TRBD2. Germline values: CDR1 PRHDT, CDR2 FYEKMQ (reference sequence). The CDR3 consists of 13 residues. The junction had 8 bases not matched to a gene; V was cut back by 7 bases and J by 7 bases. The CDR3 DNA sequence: TGTGCCAGCAACGGACTAGTAGGAAATACGCAGTATTTT. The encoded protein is CASNGLVGNTQYF.

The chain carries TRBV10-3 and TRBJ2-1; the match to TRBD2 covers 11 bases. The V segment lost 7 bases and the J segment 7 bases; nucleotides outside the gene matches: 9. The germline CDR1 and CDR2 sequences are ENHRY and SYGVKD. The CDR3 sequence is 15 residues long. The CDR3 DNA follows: TGTGCCATCAACCCGGGGGTAGCGGGAGGGAATGAGCAGTTCTTC. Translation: CAINPGVAGGNEQFF.

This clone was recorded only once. The CDR3 DNA follows: TGTGCCAGCTCACCCCTAGCGGGGTCGAACACCGGGGAGCTGTTTTTT. Encoded protein: CASSPLAGSNTGELFF. This chain uses TRBV18 with TRBJ2-2, with TRBD2 matching 9 bases. Germline lookup yields CDR1 KGHSH and CDR2 LQKENI. The CDR3 is made up of 16 amino acids. The V segment lost 3 bases and the J segment 0 bases; nucleotides outside the gene matches: 2.

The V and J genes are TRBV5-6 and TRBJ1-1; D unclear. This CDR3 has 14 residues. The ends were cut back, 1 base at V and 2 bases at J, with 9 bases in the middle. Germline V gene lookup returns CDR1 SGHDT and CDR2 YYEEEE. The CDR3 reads CASSLPTHNTEAFF. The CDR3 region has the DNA TGTGCCAGCAGCTTGCCGACTCATAACACTGAAGCTTTCTTT.

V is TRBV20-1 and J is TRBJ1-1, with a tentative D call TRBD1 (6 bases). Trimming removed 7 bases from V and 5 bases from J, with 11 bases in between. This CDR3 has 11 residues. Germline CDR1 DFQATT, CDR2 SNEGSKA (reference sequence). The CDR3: CSGEGETEAFF. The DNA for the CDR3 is TGCAGTGGTGAGGGGGAGACTGAAGCTTTCTTT.

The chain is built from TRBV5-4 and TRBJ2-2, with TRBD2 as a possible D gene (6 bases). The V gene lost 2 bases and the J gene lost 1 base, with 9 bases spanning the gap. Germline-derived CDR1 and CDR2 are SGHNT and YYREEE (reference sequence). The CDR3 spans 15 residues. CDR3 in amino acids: CASSFPAGNTGELFF. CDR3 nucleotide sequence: TGTGCCAGCAGCTTCCCAGCGGGGAACACCGGGGAGCTGTTTTTT.

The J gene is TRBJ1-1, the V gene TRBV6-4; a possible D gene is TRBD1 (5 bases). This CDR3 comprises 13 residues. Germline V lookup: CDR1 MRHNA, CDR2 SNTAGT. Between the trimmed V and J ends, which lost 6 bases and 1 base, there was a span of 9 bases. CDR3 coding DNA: TGTGCCAGCAGCTGGGGGGGGAACACTGAAGCTTTCTTT. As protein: CASSWGGNTEAFF.

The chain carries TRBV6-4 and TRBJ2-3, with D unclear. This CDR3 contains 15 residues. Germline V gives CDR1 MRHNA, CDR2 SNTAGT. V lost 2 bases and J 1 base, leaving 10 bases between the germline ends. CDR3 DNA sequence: TGTGCCAGCAGTGACGTTAATCGGGGCACAGATACGCAGTATTTT. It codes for CASSDVNRGTDTQYF.

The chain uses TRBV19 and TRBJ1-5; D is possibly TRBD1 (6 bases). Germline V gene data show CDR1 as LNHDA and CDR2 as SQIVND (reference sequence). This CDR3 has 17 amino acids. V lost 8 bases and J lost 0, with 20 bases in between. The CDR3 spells CASGHGTPKVSNQPQHF. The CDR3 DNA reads TGTGCCAGTGGCCACGGGACACCCAAAGTTAGCAATCAGCCCCAGCATTTT.

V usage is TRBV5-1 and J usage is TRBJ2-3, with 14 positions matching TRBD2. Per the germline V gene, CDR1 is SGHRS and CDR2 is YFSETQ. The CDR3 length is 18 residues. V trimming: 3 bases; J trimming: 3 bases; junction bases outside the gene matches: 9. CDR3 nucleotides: TGCGCCAGCAGCTCGGGACTAGCGGGAGTAGGTGGGACAGATACGCAGTATTTT. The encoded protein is CASSSGLAGVGGTDTQYF.